The clone carrying this T cell receptor beta chain was counted a single time. The antigen remains unidentified. This sample stems from a study of cytomegalovirus exposure and HLA in healthy donors. Study information: Early released data comprised around 80 million unique TCRs from HLA-typed donors.

Study-level results: Later analysis identified 15,000 to 20,000 TCR beta sequences associated with HLA alleles, using a false discovery rate threshold of 0.05. Data from an earlier analysis indicated that most TCR beta V segments were productive either about 87% or about 30% of the time. Sequencing likely caused a cluster of highly shared sequence variants.

The CDR3 loop spans 17 amino acids. Per the germline V gene, CDR1 is SGHRS and CDR2 is YFSETQ. The V segment lost 2 bases and the J segment 0 bases; nucleotides outside the gene matches: 10. Amplification used 60 Vbeta primers and 13 Jbeta primers. This table comes from immunoSEQ multiplex PCR, and its TCRdb copy is limited to in-frame clones, with some not included. The table has about 110,000 clones, around three quarters seen once; the top ten hold about 3%. The source is a woman between 18 and 30 years old in good health and CMV-seropositive. Sequenced sample: PBMCs. This chain uses TRBV5-1 with TRBJ2-7; 8 bases map to TRBD2. The DNA for the CDR3 is TGCGCCAGCAGCTTCGCCAGCGGGGGTAGAAGCTCCTACGAGCAGTACTTC. Encoded protein: CASSFASGGRSSYEQYF. The variable domain in full, with the rest retrieved from reference TRBV5-1 and TRBJ2-7, is KAGVTQTPRYLIKTRGQQVTLSCSPISGHRSVSWYQQTPGQGLQFLFEYFSETQRNKGNFPGRFSGRQFSNSRSEMNVSTLELGDSALYLCASSFASGGRSSYEQYFGPGTRLTVT.